Shown below are 19 T cell receptor beta chains from a single sample sequenced in a study of metastatic and nonmetastatic thyroid tumors. Prior to thyroid surgery, none of the patients had received any treatment. MiXCR reprocessed the PCR reads for TCRdb. Here the sample spans 45,000 or so clones, less than 5% being singletons. The sequencing sample was made of blood. The source of these receptors is a female donor with papillary thyroid cancer or a benign thyroid nodule (not recorded which). Some clones in this sample may be carry-over from other donors' samples.

This clone occurred many times. The gene calls are TRBV3-1 and TRBJ2-1, with 12 bases matching TRBD2. The germline V gene has CDR1 LGHDT and CDR2 YNNKEL (reference sequence). This CDR3 contains 13 residues. Germline trimming cut 1 base from V and 15 bases from J; bases unmatched to any gene: 4. The CDR3 reads CASSQATSGRRFF. DNA of the CDR3: TGTGCCAGCAGCCAAGCTACTAGCGGGAGGCGGTTCTTC.

The rearrangement links TRBV5-1 to TRBJ2-2; D possibly corresponds to TRBD2 (5 bases). CDR3 size: 13 residues. V was clipped by 2 bases and J by 6 bases, with 8 bases between them. Per germline, CDR1 SGHRS and CDR2 YFSETQ. The CDR3 sequence: CASSLSGAGELFF. The CDR3 DNA reads TGCGCCAGCAGCTTAAGCGGAGCCGGGGAGCTGTTTTTT.

This clone came up many times. This chain connects TRBV19 to TRBJ1-5; 9 positions match TRBD1. V was clipped by 6 bases and J by 1 base; unmatched bases: 13. CDR3 length equals 18 residues. Looked up from germline, CDR1 is LNHDA and CDR2 is SQIVND (reference sequence). CDR3 amino acids: CASSRDRESYESNQPQHF. The DNA for the CDR3 is TGTGCCAGTAGCAGGGACAGGGAATCGTATGAGAGCAATCAGCCCCAGCATTTT.

This clone turned up a few times. The J gene is TRBJ2-7, the V gene TRBV20-1, with TRBD2 matching 11 bases. This CDR3 spans 15 amino acids. Trimming cost V 4 bases and J 2 bases; bases outside gene matches: 7. Germline-derived CDR1 and CDR2 are DFQATT and SNEGSKA (reference sequence). The chain's CDR3 is CSATDLAGGPYEQYF. The DNA of the CDR3 is TGCAGTGCTACCGATTTAGCGGGAGGGCCCTACGAGCAGTACTTC.

V and J are TRBV28 and TRBJ2-7; possible D gene TRBD2, 6 bases. Germline V lookup: CDR1 MDHEN, CDR2 SYDVKM. The CDR3 covers 14 residues. The CDR3 DNA is TGTCCCAGCAGCCGACTAGAATCCGGTTACGAGCAGTACGTC. It encodes CPSSRLESGYEQYV.

There are many counts of this clone. The J gene is TRBJ2-4, the V gene TRBV20-1, with no clear D. Trimming removed 5 bases from V and 8 bases from J, with 16 bases in between. The CDR3 contains 13 residues. Per germline, CDR1 DFQATT and CDR2 SNEGSKA (reference sequence). CDR3 DNA: TGCAGTGCTTCAGACTCACTGGTGGACATTCAGTACTTC. It is translated as CSASDSLVDIQYF.

This clone has a count of ten or more. The chain uses TRBV20-1 and TRBJ1-5, with TRBD1 identical over 7 bases. This CDR3 spans 15 amino acids. V was clipped by 4 bases and J by 0 bases; unmatched bases: 6. In germline, CDR1 is DFQATT, CDR2 SNEGSKA (reference sequence). This CDR3 reads CSAKGDRNSNQPQHF. CDR3 coding DNA: TGCAGTGCTAAAGGGGACAGAAATAGCAATCAGCCCCAGCATTTT.

The table lists this clone with a few counts. The chain links TRBV2 to TRBJ1-6, with TRBD1 matching over 9 bases. In germline, CDR1 is SNHLY, CDR2 FYNNEI. The CDR3 extends over 14 amino acids. Unmatched junction bases numbered 9, after V lost 3 bases and J lost 15 bases. This CDR3 is CASSDGTGPRDLHF. The CDR3, as DNA: TGTGCCAGCAGTGATGGGACAGGGCCCCGAGACCTCCACTTT.

Details on this clone: Mismatch with germline at one junction end may stem from a read error. The CDR3 protein is CATKNVEGAANEQFF. DNA of the CDR3: TGTGCCACCAAAAATGTAGAGGGGGCGGCGAATGAACAGTTCTTC. The genes are TRBV15 and TRBJ2-1; TRBD1 aligns across 7 bases. This CDR3 has 15 residues. Germline CDR1 and CDR2: LNHNV and YYDKDF (reference sequence).

This clone was counted a few times. This chain uses TRBV6-1 with TRBJ1-2, with TRBD1 identical over 8 bases. The germline gives CDR1 MNHNS, CDR2 SASEGT. The V segment lost 5 bases and the J segment 0 bases; nucleotides outside the gene matches: 2. The CDR3 has 14 residues. CDR3 in amino acids: CASSRGQANYGYTF. The CDR3 bases are TGTGCCAGCAGTCGGGGACAGGCTAACTATGGCTACACCTTC.

This clone was counted a few times. The V call is TRBV12-3 or TRBV12-4, the J call TRBJ2-7; TRBD2 agrees at 12 bases. J lost 4 bases, V lost 4 bases, and 5 bases had no gene match. The CDR3 runs to 15 residues. Here the CDR3 reads CASSYLAGGHYEQYF. In DNA, the CDR3 is TGTGCCAGCAGTTACCTAGCGGGAGGGCATTACGAGCAGTACTTC.

This clone was detected ten times or more. The V gene is TRBV20-1, the J gene TRBJ1-2, with D possibly being TRBD1 (6 bases). With 5 bases removed from V and 0 bases from J, the gap between germline ends came to 10 bases. The CDR3 has 13 residues. CDR1 is DFQATT, CDR2 SNEGSKA, per germline (reference sequence). CDR3 residues: CSAGQPPNYGYTF. The CDR3 bases are TGCAGTGCTGGACAGCCACCTAACTATGGCTACACCTTC.

This clone was observed a few times. The J gene is TRBJ1-1, the V gene TRBV18; the match to TRBD1 covers 7 bases. The CDR3 runs 14 residues. Germline V lookup: CDR1 KGHSH, CDR2 LQKENI. The J segment lost 4 bases and the V segment lost 3 bases, leaving 5 bases of the junction unmatched. The CDR3 protein is CASSPQQGRTEAFF. CDR3 bases: TGTGCCAGCTCACCGCAACAGGGGCGCACTGAAGCTTTCTTT. The variable domain in full, completed from reference TRBV18 and TRBJ1-1, reads NAGVMQNPRHLVRRRGQEARLRCSPMKGHSHVYWYRQLPEEGLKFMVYLQKENIIDESGMPKERFSAEFPKEGPSILRIQQVVRGDSAAYFCASSPQQGRTEAFFGQGTRLTVV.

The sample holds many counts of this clone. The V call is TRBV3-1, the J call TRBJ2-7; tentatively, D is TRBD1 (6 bases). This CDR3 has 14 residues. V was pared by 5 bases and J by 0 bases, with 11 bases between. Germline CDR1 reads LGHDT; CDR2 reads YNNKEL (reference sequence). The CDR3 here is CASSIRDTSYEQYF. The CDR3 coding sequence is TGTGCCAGCAGCATCCGGGACACCTCCTACGAGCAGTACTTC.

This clone was counted between two and nine times. A clone one base away is much larger, so this may be a read error. Other DNA sequences within the sample encode an identical CDR3. The chain employs TRBV24-1 and TRBJ2-5, with a weak D call TRBD1 (6 bases). This CDR3 has 17 amino acids. Germline V gene data show CDR1 as KGHDR and CDR2 as SFDVKD. Trimming pared 3 bases from V and 5 bases from J, leaving 21 bases between. This CDR3 reads CATSDTRQARAEETQYF. In nucleotides, the CDR3 is TGTGCCACCAGTGATACCCGACAGGCGCGGGCGGAGGAGACCCAGTACTTC.

This clone was observed a few times. V usage is TRBV28 and J usage is TRBJ2-7; D ambiguous. Trimming left V 4 bases short and J 10 bases short, with 14 bases between. The CDR3 runs 12 residues. Germline CDR1 is MDHEN and CDR2 is SYDVKM. CDR3 region: CASSSILYYQYF. The CDR3 nucleotides read TGTGCCAGCAGTTCCATCTTATACTATCAGTACTTC.

This clone turned up a few times. The CDR3 reads CASSARDMDNEQFF. The CDR3, as DNA: TGTGCCAGCAGCGCACGGGACATGGACAATGAGCAGTTCTTC. The J gene is TRBJ2-1, the V gene TRBV7-2, with a possible D match to TRBD1 (6 bases). CDR1 is SGHTA, CDR2 FQGNSA, per germline. The V end lost 5 bases, the J end lost 5 bases, and 13 bases lay between the germline ends. The CDR3 runs to 14 residues.

This clone was picked up a small number of times. The chain uses TRBV6-1 and TRBJ1-6; D not certain. The CDR3 has 16 amino acids. Germline V gene sequence: CDR1 MNHNS, CDR2 SASEGT. Trimming cost V 10 bases and J 0 bases, with 16 bases left between them. As DNA, the CDR3 is TGTGCCACTCGGGGAGAATCGAGCTCCTATAATTCACCCCTCCACTTT. The encoded protein is CATRGESSSYNSPLHF.

At least ten counts were recorded for this clone. This chain joins TRBV12-3 or TRBV12-4 and TRBJ2-5; D uncertain. V dropped 2 bases and J dropped 0 bases, with 7 bases sitting between them. The CDR3 runs to 14 residues. The CDR3 DNA sequence: TGTGCCAGCAGTTTACCGCGGTACCAAGAGACCCAGTACTTC. Translated: CASSLPRYQETQYF.